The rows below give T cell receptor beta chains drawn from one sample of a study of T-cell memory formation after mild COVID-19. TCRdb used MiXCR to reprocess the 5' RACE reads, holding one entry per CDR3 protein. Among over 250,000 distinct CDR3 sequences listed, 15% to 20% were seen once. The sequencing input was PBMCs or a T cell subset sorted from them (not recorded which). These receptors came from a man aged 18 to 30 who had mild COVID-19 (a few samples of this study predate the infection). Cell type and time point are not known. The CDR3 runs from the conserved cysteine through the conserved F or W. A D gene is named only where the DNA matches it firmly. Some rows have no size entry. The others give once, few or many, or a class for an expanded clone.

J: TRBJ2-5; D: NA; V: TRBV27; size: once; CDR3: CASARARGVETQYF; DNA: TGTGCCAGCGCCCGGGCCAGGGGGGTAGAGACCCAGTACTTC
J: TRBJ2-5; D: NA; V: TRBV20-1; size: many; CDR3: CSATPTGAKETQYF; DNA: TGCAGTGCTACACCTACGGGGGCAAAAGAGACCCAGTACTTC
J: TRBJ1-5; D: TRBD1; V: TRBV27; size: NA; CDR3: CASQSGGPYSNQPQHF; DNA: TGTGCCAGCCAATCAGGGGGCCCGTATAGCAATCAGCCCCAGCATTTT
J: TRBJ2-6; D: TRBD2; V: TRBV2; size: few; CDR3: CASSETSGGYSGANVLTF; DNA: TGTGCCAGCAGCGAAACTAGCGGGGGGTACTCTGGGGCCAACGTCCTGACTTTC
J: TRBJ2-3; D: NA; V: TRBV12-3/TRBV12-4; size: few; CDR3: CASSLLEGDTQYF; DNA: TGTGCCAGCAGTTTACTTGAGGGAGATACGCAGTATTTT
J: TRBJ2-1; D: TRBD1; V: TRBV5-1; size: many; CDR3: CASSGQGAAYNEQFF; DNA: TGCGCCAGCAGCGGACAGGGGGCGGCCTACAATGAGCAGTTCTTC
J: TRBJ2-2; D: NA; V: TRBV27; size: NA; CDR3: CASGYSDRTGELFF; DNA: TGTGCCAGCGGCTACTCCGACAGAACCGGGGAGCTGTTTTTT
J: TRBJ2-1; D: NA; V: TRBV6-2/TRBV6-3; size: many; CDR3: CASSYGAHNEQFF; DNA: TGTGCCAGCAGTTACGGGGCTCACAATGAGCAGTTCTTC
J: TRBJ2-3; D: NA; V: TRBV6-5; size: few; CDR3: CASSLEQGSSTDTQYF; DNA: TGTGCCAGCAGTTTGGAGCAGGGGTCGAGCACAGATACGCAGTATTTT
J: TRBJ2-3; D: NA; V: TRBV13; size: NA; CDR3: CASSLEQDTQYF; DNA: TGTGCCAGCAGCTTAGAACAAGATACGCAGTATTTT
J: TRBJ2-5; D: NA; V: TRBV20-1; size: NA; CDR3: CSARPTELKGETQYF; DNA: TGCAGTGCTAGGCCTACAGAGCTTAAGGGGGAGACCCAGTACTTC
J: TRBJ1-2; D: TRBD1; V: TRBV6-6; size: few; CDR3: CASSWGQNYGYTF; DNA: TGTGCCAGCAGTTGGGGACAGAACTATGGCTACACCTTC
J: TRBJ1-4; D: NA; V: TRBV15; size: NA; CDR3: CATSRDGRGDEKLFF; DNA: TGTGCCACCAGCAGAGATGGGCGAGGAGATGAAAAACTGTTTTTT
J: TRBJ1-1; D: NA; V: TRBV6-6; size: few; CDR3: CASSHRQNTEAFF; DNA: TGTGCCAGCAGCCACCGCCAGAACACTGAAGCTTTCTTT
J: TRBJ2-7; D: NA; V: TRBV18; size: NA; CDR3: CASSMDSGASYEQYF; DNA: TGTGCCAGCTCAATGGACAGCGGGGCCTCCTACGAGCAGTACTTC
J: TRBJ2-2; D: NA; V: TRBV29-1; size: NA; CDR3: CSVDSTNTGELFF; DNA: TGCAGCGTTGACAGCACGAACACCGGGGAGCTGTTTTTT